This TCR beta chain was sequenced for a study of Ad26.COV2.S vaccination and SARS-CoV-2 variants. Study-level information: In the study, Ad26.COV2.S was injected intramuscularly once, or twice 56 days apart. Notes on the study in general: The TCR-based breadth and depth measures might underestimate overall T cell responses.

Treatment described: about 20 received Ad26.COV2.S at low or high dose, single or two shots; about five received placebo; per-sample allocation not given. Specimen acquisition occurred on day 63 following the initial vaccine or placebo injection. TCRdb keeps only in-frame clones here, not all; method: immunoSEQ multiplex PCR. The sample has 300,000 to 400,000 clones, about 87% seen once; the top ten hold 6.4%. In regard to this clone: Its antigen remains unidentified.

V lost 3 bases and J 7 bases, leaving 13 bases between the germline ends. The CDR3 contains 13 residues. CDR1 and CDR2 (germline): GTSNPN, SVGIG (reference sequence). This chain connects TRBV30 to TRBJ1-5, with a tentative D call TRBD1 (6 bases). The receptor was isolated from a person aged 18-60 years who received the Ad26.COV2.S COVID-19 vaccine or a placebo. The material was peripheral blood, obtained in a trial of Ad26.COV2.S vaccine versus placebo. CDR3 region: CAWREQGNQPQHF. In DNA, the CDR3 is TGTGCCTGGAGGGAACAGGGAAACCAGCCCCAGCATTTT.